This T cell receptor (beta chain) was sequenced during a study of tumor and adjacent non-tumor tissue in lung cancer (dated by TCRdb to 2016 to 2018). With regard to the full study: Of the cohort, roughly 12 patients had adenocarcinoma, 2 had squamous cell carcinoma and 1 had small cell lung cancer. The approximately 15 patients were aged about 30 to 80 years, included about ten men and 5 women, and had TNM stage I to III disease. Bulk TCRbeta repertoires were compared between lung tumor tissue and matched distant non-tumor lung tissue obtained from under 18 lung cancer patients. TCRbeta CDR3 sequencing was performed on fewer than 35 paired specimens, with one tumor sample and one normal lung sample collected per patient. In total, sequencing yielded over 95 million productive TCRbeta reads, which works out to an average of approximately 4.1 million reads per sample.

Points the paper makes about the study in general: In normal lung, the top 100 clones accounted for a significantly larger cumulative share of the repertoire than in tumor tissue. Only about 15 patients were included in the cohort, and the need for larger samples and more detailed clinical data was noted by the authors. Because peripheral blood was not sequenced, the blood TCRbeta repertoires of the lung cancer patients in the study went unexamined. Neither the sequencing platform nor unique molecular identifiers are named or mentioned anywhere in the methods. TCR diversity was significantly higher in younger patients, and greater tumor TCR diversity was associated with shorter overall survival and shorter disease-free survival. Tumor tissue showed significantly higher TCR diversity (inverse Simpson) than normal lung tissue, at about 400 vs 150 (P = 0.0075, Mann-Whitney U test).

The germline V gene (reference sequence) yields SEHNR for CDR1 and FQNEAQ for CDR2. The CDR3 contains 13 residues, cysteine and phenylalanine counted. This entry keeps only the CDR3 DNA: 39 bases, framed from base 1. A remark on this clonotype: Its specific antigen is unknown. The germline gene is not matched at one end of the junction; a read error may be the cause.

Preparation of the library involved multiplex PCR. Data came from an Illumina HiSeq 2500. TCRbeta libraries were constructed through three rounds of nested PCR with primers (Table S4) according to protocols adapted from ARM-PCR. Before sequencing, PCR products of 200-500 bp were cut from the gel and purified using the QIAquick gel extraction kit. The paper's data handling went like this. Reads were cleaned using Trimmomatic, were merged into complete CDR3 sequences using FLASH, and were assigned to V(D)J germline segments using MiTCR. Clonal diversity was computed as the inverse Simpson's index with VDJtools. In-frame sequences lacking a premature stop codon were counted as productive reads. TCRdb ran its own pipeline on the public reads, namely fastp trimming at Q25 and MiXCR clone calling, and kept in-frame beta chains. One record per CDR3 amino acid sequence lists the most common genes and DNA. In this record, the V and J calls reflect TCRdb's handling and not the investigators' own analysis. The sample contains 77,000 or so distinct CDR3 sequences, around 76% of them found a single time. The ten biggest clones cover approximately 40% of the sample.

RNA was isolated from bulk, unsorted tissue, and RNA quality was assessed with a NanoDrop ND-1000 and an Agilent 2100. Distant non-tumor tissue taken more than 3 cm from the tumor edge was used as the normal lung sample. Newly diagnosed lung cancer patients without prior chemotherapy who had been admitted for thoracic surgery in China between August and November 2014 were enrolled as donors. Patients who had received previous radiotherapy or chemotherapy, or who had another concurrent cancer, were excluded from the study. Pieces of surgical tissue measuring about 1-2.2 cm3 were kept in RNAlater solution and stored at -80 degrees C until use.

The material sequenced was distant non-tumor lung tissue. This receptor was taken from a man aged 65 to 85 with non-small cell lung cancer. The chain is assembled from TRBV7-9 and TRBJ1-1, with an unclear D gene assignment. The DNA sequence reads TGTGCCAGCAGCCCCAAGATGAACACTGAGGCTTTCTTT. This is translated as CASSPKMNTEAFF.